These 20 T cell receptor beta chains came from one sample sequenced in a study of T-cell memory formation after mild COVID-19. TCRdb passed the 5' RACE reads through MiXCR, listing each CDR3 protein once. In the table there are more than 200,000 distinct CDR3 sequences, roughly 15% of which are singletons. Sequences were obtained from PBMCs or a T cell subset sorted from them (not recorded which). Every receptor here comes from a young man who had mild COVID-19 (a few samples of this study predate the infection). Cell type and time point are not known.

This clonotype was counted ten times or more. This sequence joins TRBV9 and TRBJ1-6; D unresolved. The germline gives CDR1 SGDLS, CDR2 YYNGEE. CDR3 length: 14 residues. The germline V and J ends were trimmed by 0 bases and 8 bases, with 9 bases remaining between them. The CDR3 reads CASSVGALDSPLHF. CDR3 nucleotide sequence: TGTGCCAGCAGCGTAGGGGCGTTGGATTCACCCCTCCACTTT.

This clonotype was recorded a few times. DNA of the CDR3: TGTGCCAGCAGCTTAGTCAGGGGCCACACCGGGGAGCTGTTTTTT. It translates to CASSLVRGHTGELFF. This chain joins TRBV11-2 and TRBJ2-2; tentatively, D is TRBD1 (6 bases). The ends were cut back, 1 base at V and 3 bases at J, with 9 bases in the middle. Germline V CDR1 and CDR2: SGHAT, FQNNGV. This CDR3 is 15 amino acids long.

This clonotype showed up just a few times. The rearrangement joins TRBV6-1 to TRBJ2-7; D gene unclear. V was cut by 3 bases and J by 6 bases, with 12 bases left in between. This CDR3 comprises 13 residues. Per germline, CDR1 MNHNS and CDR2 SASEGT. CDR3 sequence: CASSDLGGSEQYV. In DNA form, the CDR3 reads TGTGCCAGCAGTGATTTGGGCGGAAGCGAGCAGTACGTC.

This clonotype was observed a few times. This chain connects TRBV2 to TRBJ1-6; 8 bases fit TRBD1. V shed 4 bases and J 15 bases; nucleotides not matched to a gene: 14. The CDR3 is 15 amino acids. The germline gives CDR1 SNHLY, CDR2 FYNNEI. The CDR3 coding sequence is TGTGCCAGCAGTGGGCTTCGGCAGGGGGCCCGACACCTCCACTTT. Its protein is CASSGLRQGARHLHF.

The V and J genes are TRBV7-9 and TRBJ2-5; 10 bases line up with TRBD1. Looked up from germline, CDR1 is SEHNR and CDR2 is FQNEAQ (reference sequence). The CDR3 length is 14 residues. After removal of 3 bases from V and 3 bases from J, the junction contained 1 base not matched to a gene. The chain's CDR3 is CASSFGTGEETQYF. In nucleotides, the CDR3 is TGTGCCAGCAGCTTCGGGACAGGGGAAGAGACCCAGTACTTC.

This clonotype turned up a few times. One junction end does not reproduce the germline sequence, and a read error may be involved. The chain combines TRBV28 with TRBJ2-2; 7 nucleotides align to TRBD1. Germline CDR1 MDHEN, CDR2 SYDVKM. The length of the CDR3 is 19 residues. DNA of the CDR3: TGTGCCAGCAGCCCAAACCGCCCTTCGGCAGGGGGTAACATCGGGGAGCTGTTTTTT. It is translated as CASSPNRPSAGGNIGELFF.

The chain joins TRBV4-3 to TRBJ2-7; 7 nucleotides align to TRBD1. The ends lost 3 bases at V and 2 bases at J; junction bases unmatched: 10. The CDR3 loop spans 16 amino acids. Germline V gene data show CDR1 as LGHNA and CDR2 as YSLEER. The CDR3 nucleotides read TGCGCCAGCAGCCATCGTTCCGGGACAGCTCCCTACGAGCAGTACTTC. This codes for CASSHRSGTAPYEQYF.

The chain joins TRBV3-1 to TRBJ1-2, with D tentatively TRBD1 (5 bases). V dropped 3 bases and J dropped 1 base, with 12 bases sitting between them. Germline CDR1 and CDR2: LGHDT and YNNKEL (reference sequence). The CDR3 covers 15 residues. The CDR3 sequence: CASSHRRGDNYGYTF. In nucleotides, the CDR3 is TGTGCCAGCAGCCATAGACGGGGGGATAACTATGGCTACACCTTC.

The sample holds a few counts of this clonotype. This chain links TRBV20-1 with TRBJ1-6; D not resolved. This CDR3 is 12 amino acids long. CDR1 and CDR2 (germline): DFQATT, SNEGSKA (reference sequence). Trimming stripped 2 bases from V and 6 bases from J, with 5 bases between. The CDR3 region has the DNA TGCAGTGCTAGAAAGCCTAATTCACCCCTCCACTTT. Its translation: CSARKPNSPLHF.

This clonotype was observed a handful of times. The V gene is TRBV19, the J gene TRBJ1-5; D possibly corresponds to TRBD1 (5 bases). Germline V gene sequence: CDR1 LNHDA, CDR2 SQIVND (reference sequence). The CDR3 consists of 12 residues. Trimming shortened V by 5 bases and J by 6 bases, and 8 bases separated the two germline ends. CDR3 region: CASSLTAQPQHF. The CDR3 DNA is TGTGCCAGTAGTCTGACAGCTCAGCCCCAGCATTTT.

CDR3 loop: CASSQGRSQETQYF. The CDR3 DNA follows: TGTGCCAGCAGCCAAGGACGGTCCCAAGAGACCCAGTACTTC. This chain uses TRBV3-1 with TRBJ2-5; no definite D call. Looked up from germline, CDR1 is LGHDT and CDR2 is YNNKEL (reference sequence). Trimming took off 1 base at V and 1 base at J, with 7 bases between the two ends. This CDR3 has 14 amino acids.

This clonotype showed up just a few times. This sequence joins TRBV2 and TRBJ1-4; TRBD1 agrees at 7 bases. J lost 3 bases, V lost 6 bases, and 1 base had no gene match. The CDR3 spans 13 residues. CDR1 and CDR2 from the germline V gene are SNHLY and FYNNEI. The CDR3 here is CASSGTANEKLFF. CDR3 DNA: TGTGCCAGCAGCGGGACAGCTAATGAAAAACTGTTTTTT. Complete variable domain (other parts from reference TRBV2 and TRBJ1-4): EPEVTQTPSHQVTQMGQEVILRCVPISNHLYFYWYRQILGQKVEFLVSFYNNEISEKSEIFDDQFSVERPDGSNFTLKIRSTKLEDSAMYFCASSGTANEKLFFGSGTQLSVL.

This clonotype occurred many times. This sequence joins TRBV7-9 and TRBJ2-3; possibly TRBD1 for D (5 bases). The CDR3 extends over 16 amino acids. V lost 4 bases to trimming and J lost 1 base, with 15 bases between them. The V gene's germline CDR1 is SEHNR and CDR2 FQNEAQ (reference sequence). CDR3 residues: CASSSDGREGTDTQYF. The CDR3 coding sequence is TGTGCCAGCAGCTCCGATGGCAGGGAAGGCACAGATACGCAGTATTTT.

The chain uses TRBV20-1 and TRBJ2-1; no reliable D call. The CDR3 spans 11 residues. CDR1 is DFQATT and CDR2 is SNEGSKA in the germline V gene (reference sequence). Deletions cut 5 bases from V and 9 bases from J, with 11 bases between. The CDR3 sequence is CSAFPIGEQFF. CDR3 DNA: TGCAGTGCTTTTCCCATAGGTGAGCAGTTCTTC.

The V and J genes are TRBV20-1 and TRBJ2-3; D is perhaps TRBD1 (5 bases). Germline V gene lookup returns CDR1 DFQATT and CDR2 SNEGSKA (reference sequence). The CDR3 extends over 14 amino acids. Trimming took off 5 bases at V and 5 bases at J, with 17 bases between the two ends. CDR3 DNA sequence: TGCAGTGCTCTCCCGGACATCATCATAGATACGCAGTATTTT. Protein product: CSALPDIIIDTQYF.

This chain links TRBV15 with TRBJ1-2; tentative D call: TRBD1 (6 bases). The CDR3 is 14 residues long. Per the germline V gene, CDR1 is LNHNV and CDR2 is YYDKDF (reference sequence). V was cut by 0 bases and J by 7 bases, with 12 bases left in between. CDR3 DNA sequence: TGTGCCACCAGCAGAGAACAGGGAATCGGTGGCTACACCTTC. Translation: CATSREQGIGGYTF.

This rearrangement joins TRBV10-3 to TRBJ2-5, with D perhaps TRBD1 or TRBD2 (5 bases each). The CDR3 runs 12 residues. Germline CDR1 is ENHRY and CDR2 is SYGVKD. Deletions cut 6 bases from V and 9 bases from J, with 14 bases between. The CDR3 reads CAISEGLEAQYF. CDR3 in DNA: TGTGCCATCAGCGAGGGGCTCGAGGCCCAGTACTTC.

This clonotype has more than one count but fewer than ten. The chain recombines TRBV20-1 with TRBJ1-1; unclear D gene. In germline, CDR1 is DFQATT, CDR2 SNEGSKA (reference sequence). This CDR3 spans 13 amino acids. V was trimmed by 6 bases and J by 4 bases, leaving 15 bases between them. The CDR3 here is CSAREIRGTEAFF. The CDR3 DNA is TGCAGTGCGAGGGAGATTCGGGGCACTGAAGCTTTCTTT.

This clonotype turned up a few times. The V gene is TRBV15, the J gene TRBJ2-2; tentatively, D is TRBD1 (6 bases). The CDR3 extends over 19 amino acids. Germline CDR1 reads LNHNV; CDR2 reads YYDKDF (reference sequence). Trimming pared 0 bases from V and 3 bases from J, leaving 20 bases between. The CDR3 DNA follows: TGTGCCACCAGCAGAGATCCCCGGACAGCCGAGGGGGACACCGGGGAGCTGTTTTTT. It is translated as CATSRDPRTAEGDTGELFF.

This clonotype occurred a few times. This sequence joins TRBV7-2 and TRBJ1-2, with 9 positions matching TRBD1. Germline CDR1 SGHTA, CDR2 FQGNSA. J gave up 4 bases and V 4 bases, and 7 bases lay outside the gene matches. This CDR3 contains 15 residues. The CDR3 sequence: CASSSPGQGAYGYTF. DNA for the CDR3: TGTGCCAGCAGCTCCCCGGGACAGGGAGCCTATGGCTACACCTTC.